Below, one T cell receptor (beta chain) is given with its context. PCR primers comprised 60 Vbeta and 13 Jbeta primers. Profiling relied on immunoSEQ multiplex PCR, and the TCRdb table lists in-frame clones only, not all of them. The repertoire holds 170,000 or so clones, with about four fifths as singletons. This record belongs to a study of cytomegalovirus exposure and HLA in healthy donors. Trimming removed 3 bases at V and 4 bases at J, with 17 bases between. CDR1 SGHRS and CDR2 YFSETQ come from the germline V gene. The CDR3 runs 16 residues. Sequencing was done on a sample of PBMCs. This rearrangement joins TRBV5-1 to TRBJ1-3; D unclear. The source is a girl between 10 and 17 years old in good health and CMV-seropositive. The CDR3 sequence is CASSSDFRGSGNTIYF. CDR3 bases: TGCGCCAGCAGCTCGGACTTCAGAGGGTCCGGAAACACCATATATTTT.